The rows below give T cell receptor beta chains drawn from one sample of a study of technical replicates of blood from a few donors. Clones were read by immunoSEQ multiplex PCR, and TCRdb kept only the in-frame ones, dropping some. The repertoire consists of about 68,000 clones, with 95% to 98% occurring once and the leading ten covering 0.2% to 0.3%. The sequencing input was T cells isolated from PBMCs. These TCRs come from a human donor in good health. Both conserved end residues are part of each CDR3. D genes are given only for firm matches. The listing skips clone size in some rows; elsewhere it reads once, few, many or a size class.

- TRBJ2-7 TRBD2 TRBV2 CASVAGTSYEQYF TGTGCCAGCGTAGCGGGGACCTCCTACGAGCAGTACTTC
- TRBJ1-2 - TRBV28 CASSRHDKNYGYTF TGTGCCAGCAGCAGACATGACAAGAACTATGGCTACACCTTC
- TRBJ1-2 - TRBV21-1 CASSRGAVGYTF TGTGCCAGTAGCAGGGGCGCCGTGGGCTACACCTTC
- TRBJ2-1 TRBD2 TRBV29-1 CSVSAGGLYNEQFF TGCAGCGTTTCAGCGGGAGGGCTGTACAATGAGCAGTTCTTC
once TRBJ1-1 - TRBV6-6 CASMGGSTEAFF TGTGCCAGCATGGGAGGGTCCACTGAAGCTTTCTTT
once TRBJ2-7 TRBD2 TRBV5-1 CASSLASGSSYEQYF TGCGCCAGCAGCTTGGCTAGCGGGAGCTCCTACGAGCAGTACTTC
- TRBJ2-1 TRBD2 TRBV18 CASSLTAGAATNEQFF TGTGCCAGCTCCCTAACCGCGGGAGCCGCAACCAATGAGCAGTTCTTC
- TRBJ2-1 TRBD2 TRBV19 CASSKGTSGYNEQFF TGTGCCAGTAGTAAGGGGACTAGCGGGTACAATGAGCAGTTCTTC
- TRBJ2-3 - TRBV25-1 CASSDYYPRTDTQYF TGTGCCAGCAGTGATTACTACCCCCGCACAGATACGCAGTATTTT
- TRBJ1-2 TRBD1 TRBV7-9 CASSPGQGKHNYGYTF TGTGCCAGCAGCCCGGGACAGGGGAAACATAACTATGGCTACACCTTC
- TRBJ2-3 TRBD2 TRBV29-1 CSALLTGTSVPDTQYF TGCAGCGCTCTACTGACTGGGACTAGTGTTCCAGATACGCAGTATTTT
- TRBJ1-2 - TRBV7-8 CASSLAQGNYGYTF TGTGCCAGCAGCTTAGCACAGGGCAACTATGGCTACACCTTC
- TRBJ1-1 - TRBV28 CASSSPGALNTEAFF TGTGCCAGCAGTTCTCCTGGGGCTCTGAACACTGAAGCTTTCTTT
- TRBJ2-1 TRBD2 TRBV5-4 CASSLSVSGSYNEQFF TGTGCCAGCAGCTTGTCTGTCAGCGGGAGCTACAATGAGCAGTTCTTC
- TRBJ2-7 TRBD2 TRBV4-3 CASSQDLAGLAYEQYF TGCGCCAGCAGCCAAGATTTAGCAGGACTAGCCTACGAGCAGTACTTC
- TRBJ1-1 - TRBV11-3 CASSFETGEAFF TGTGCCAGCAGCTTTGAGACAGGTGAAGCTTTCTTT
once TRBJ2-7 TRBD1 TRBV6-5 CASSPGQNYEQYF TGTGCCAGCAGCCCGGGACAGAACTACGAGCAGTACTTC
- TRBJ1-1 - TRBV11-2 CASSLINTEAFF TGTGCCAGCAGCCTAATTAACACTGAAGCTTTCTTT
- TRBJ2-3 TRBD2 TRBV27 CASKSGRSTDTQYF TGTGCCAGCAAAAGCGGGAGGAGCACAGATACGCAGTATTTT
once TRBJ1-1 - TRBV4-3 CASSQTQGWNTEAFF TGCGCCAGCAGCCAAACCCAGGGGTGGAACACTGAAGCTTTCTTT
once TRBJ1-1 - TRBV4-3 CASSQPPAGLNTEAFF TGCGCCAGCAGCCAACCCCCTGCAGGGTTGAACACTGAAGCTTTCTTT
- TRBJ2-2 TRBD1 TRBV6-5 CASRTGTANTGELFF TGTGCCAGCAGAACCGGGACAGCAAACACCGGGGAGCTGTTTTTT
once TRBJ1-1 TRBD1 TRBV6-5 CASRNRGLAFF TGTGCCAGCAGAAACAGGGGGCTTGCTTTCTTT
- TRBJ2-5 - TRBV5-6 CASTLGETQYF TGTGCCAGCACCCTCGGGGAGACCCAGTACTTC
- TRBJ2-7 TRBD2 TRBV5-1 CASSLDSGRIIGGEQYF TGCGCCAGCAGCTTGGATAGCGGGAGAATAATCGGCGGCGAGCAGTACTTC